These T cell receptor beta chains were read from a single sample in a study of T cells in Graves' hyperthyroidism and ophthalmopathy. TCRdb recomputed calls from the multiplex PCR reads with MiXCR, one row per CDR3 protein. The repertoire holds nearly 600,000 distinct CDR3 sequences, with 14% as singletons. Material for sequencing was blood. Receptors originate from a woman under 30 with Graves' ophthalmopathy. CDR3s include the opening cysteine and the closing phenylalanine or tryptophan. Fields, in order: J gene, clone size, D gene, V gene, CDR3 protein, CDR3 DNA. A D gene is named only where the DNA matches it firmly. Clone size is not always given. Where it is, it says once, few, many or a class for expanded clones.

TRBJ2-5 many NA TRBV20-1 CSATWGDKGHQETQYF TGCAGTGCCACCTGGGGGGACAAGGGACATCAAGAGACCCAGTACTTC
TRBJ1-4 many NA TRBV7-2 CASSLVWSGPNEKLFF TGTGCCAGCAGCTTAGTGTGGTCAGGGCCTAATGAAAAACTGTTTTTT
TRBJ2-5 many NA TRBV28 CASSARGGWQETQYF TGTGCCAGCAGTGCCCGCGGGGGCTGGCAAGAGACCCAGTACTTC
TRBJ2-5 NA TRBD2 TRBV7-8 CASSSRPSSGRGQETQYF TGTGCCAGCAGCTCCCGGCCGTCGAGCGGGAGGGGGCAAGAGACCCAGTACTTC
TRBJ2-7 many NA TRBV7-2 CASSFATEMRYEQYF TGTGCCAGCAGCTTCGCGACAGAAATGAGGTACGAGCAGTACTTC
TRBJ2-5 NA NA TRBV25-1 CATNLDPGGGETQYF TGTGCCACCAATTTGGATCCCGGAGGCGGGGAGACCCAGTACTTC
TRBJ2-1 NA TRBD1 TRBV5-1 CASSLDGGTGDPNEQFF TGCGCCAGCAGCTTGGATGGGGGGACAGGGGACCCCAATGAGCAGTTCTTC
TRBJ1-2 many NA TRBV7-9 CASSLKRPSYGYTF TGTGCCAGCAGCTTAAAAAGGCCCAGCTATGGCTACACCTTC
TRBJ1-1 many TRBD1 TRBV5-6 CASSLGDRGWTEAFF TGTGCCAGCAGCTTGGGGGACAGGGGATGGACTGAAGCTTTCTTT
TRBJ2-7 few NA TRBV4-3 CASSQEAGSYEQYF TGCGCCAGCAGCCAAGAGGCGGGCTCCTACGAGCAGTACTTC
TRBJ2-7 many NA TRBV20-1 CSARDPTASYEQYF TGCAGTGCTAGAGATCCGACAGCGTCCTACGAGCAGTACTTC
TRBJ2-7 many TRBD2 TRBV11-2 CASSSGTRGYEQYF TGTGCCAGCAGCTCGGGGACTAGGGGGTACGAGCAGTACTTC
TRBJ2-7 many TRBD2 TRBV28 CASSYLGLAGGHYEQYF TGTGCCAGCAGTTACCTGGGACTAGCGGGAGGACACTACGAGCAGTACTTC
TRBJ1-1 few NA TRBV12-3/TRBV12-4 CASSFGGAGGEAFF TGTGCCAGCAGTTTTGGGGGGGCCGGGGGGGAAGCTTTCTTT
TRBJ1-2 many NA TRBV9 CASSVDNNYGYTF TGTGCCAGCAGCGTGGACAATAACTATGGCTACACCTTC
TRBJ2-7 many TRBD1 TRBV6-1 CASRATGVSYEQYF TGTGCCAGCAGGGCTACAGGGGTGAGCTACGAGCAGTACTTC
TRBJ2-3 many TRBD1 TRBV13 CASSPSTGPDTQYF TGTGCCAGCAGCCCGTCGACAGGGCCAGATACGCAGTATTTT
TRBJ2-2 many NA TRBV27 CASSLAPPPGELFF TGTGCCAGCAGTTTAGCGCCCCCGCCCGGGGAGCTGTTTTTT
TRBJ2-3 few NA TRBV5-4 CASSTSTGTTDTQYF TGTGCCAGCAGCACCTCCACGGGGACCACAGATACGCAGTATTTT
TRBJ2-5 few TRBD2 TRBV6-2/TRBV6-3 CATQRGGQETQYF TGTGCCACCCAGCGGGGGGGCCAAGAGACCCAGTACTTC
TRBJ1-5 NA NA TRBV4-2 CASSSGQRNQPQHF TGTGCCAGCAGCTCGGGACAACGAAATCAGCCCCAGCATTTT
TRBJ2-1 many NA TRBV5-4 CASSLGGGSYDEQFF TGTGCCAGCAGCTTGGGCGGAGGCAGTTACGATGAGCAGTTCTTC
TRBJ2-7 few NA TRBV10-2 CASSETANSYEQYF TGCGCCAGCAGTGAGACAGCCAATTCCTACGAGCAGTACTTC
TRBJ1-1 many NA TRBV12-3/TRBV12-4 CASSLYRLNTEAFF TGTGCCAGCAGTTTATATCGCCTGAACACTGAAGCTTTCTTT
TRBJ2-7 many NA TRBV24-1 CATSVRNEQYF TGTGCCACCAGTGTCAGGAACGAGCAGTACTTC
TRBJ2-1 many TRBD2 TRBV28 CASSFGLAVIYEQFF TGTGCCAGCAGTTTCGGACTAGCGGTTATCTATGAGCAGTTCTTC
TRBJ2-5 many TRBD1 TRBV5-5 CASSLEGQVVEYF TGTGCCAGCAGCTTGGAAGGACAGGTCGTGGAGTACTTC
TRBJ1-6 few NA TRBV7-8 CASSLDGPRSSPLHF TGTGCCAGCAGCTTAGATGGGCCCCGGAGTTCACCCCTCCACTTT
TRBJ2-4 many TRBD2 TRBV20-1 CSAKQAGFNGAKNIQYF TGCAGTGCTAAACAAGCGGGATTTAACGGAGCCAAAAACATTCAGTACTTC
TRBJ1-2 many TRBD1 TRBV11-2 CASSPFVWTGPNYGYTF TGTGCCAGCAGCCCGTTTGTGTGGACAGGACCTAACTATGGCTACACCTTC
TRBJ1-1 many NA TRBV27 CASTKLSLGGGWTEAFF TGTGCCAGCACCAAGCTGTCATTGGGGGGCGGTTGGACTGAAGCTTTCTTT
TRBJ2-1 NA NA TRBV20-1 CSARDQGGSFYEQFF TGCAGTGCTAGAGATCAGGGGGGGAGTTTCTACGAGCAGTTCTTC
TRBJ2-7 NA TRBD2 TRBV27 CASSQLRLAGSSYEQYF TGTGCCAGCAGCCAACTCCGACTAGCGGGTAGCTCCTACGAGCAGTACTTC
TRBJ1-5 many NA TRBV2 CASIAGAENQPQHF TGTGCCAGCATTGCAGGGGCGGAGAATCAGCCCCAGCATTTT
TRBJ1-1 many NA TRBV30 CAWSPKPTRTEAFF TGTGCCTGGAGTCCAAAACCGACTAGAACTGAAGCTTTCTTT
TRBJ2-7 many NA TRBV28 CATKGIGGGYEQYF TGTGCCACCAAGGGGATTGGTGGTGGCTACGAGCAGTACTTC
TRBJ2-3 many NA TRBV6-2/TRBV6-3 CASSYTLDLTDTQYF TGTGCCAGCAGTTATACACTCGATCTCACAGATACGCAGTATTTT
TRBJ1-2 NA NA TRBV7-8 CASSLVRGGRTDGYTF TGTGCCAGCAGCTTAGTCCGGGGAGGCAGAACAGATGGCTACACCTTC
TRBJ2-5 many NA TRBV3-1 CASSQVSGGGRETQYF TGTGCCAGCAGCCAAGTTAGCGGCGGCGGTAGGGAGACCCAGTACTTC
TRBJ2-7 many TRBD1 TRBV25-1 CASSGWTGTSYEQYF TGTGCCAGCAGTGGATGGACAGGGACGTCCTACGAGCAGTACTTC
TRBJ2-7 many NA TRBV20-1 CSAREIGSSYEQYF TGCAGTGCTAGAGAGATAGGCAGCTCCTACGAGCAGTACTTC
TRBJ1-3 few NA TRBV7-9 CASSLDGYSGNTIYF TGTGCCAGCAGCTTAGACGGATACTCTGGAAACACCATATATTTT
TRBJ1-1 many NA TRBV13 CASSSLGQGNTEAFF TGTGCCAGCAGCTCTTTGGGGCAGGGGAACACTGAAGCTTTCTTT
TRBJ1-4 few NA TRBV5-6 CASSFEWNNEKLFF TGTGCCAGCAGCTTTGAATGGAATAATGAAAAACTGTTTTTT
TRBJ1-2 NA NA TRBV28 CASSLVGGQGYTF TGTGCCAGCAGTTTAGTAGGGGGACAAGGCTACACCTTC
TRBJ2-3 NA NA TRBV9 CASSVTWSDTQYF TGTGCCAGCAGCGTAACGTGGTCGGATACGCAGTATTTT
TRBJ1-2 NA NA TRBV2 CASSEADSGYTF TGTGCCAGCAGTGAAGCGGACAGCGGCTACACCTTC
TRBJ1-2 many NA TRBV12-3/TRBV12-4 CASNNPGQSNYGYTF TGTGCCAGCAACAACCCGGGACAATCTAACTATGGCTACACCTTC
TRBJ2-1 many TRBD2 TRBV28 CASSLGSGRGHEQFF TGTGCCAGCAGTTTGGGTAGCGGGAGGGGCCATGAGCAGTTCTTC
TRBJ2-7 few TRBD2 TRBV7-9 CASSPHRLAGGEQYF TGTGCCAGCAGCCCCCACCGACTAGCGGGAGGCGAGCAGTACTTC
TRBJ1-4 many NA TRBV2 CASSDDSGREKLFF TGTGCCAGCAGCGACGACAGTGGCCGTGAAAAACTGTTTTTT
TRBJ2-3 many NA TRBV20-1 CSASERVSTSTDTQYF TGCAGCGCTTCAGAGAGGGTTAGCACTTCCACAGATACGCAGTATTTT
TRBJ1-1 many NA TRBV28 CASSTGFTGPPGAFF TGTGCCAGCAGTACGGGTTTCACTGGGCCCCCCGGTGCTTTCTTT